This T cell receptor (beta chain) is drawn from a study of blood T cell repertoires in COVID-19. Per the original data handling: Estimated nucleated cell counts came from reference gene primer amplification. Here immunoSEQ multiplex PCR was the method, and the copy in TCRdb shows in-frame clones only, minus some. From that table come the V and J calls and clone size; the DNA was used to work out D and trimming. The repertoire includes a few hundred thousand clones, roughly 90% of them detected once, and 1% to 1.5% sits in the top ten. This CDR3 is 12 amino acids long. Trimming removed 3 bases from V and 11 bases from J; junction bases left unmatched: 7. Germline V gene lookup returns CDR1 KGHSH and CDR2 LQKENI.

This chain links TRBV18 with TRBJ2-7; 7 nucleotides align to TRBD1. This receptor was identified in a man between 40 and 49 years old with acute or convalescent COVID-19. The sample taken for sequencing was peripheral blood. Written as DNA, the CDR3 is TGTGCCAGCTCACCCGACAGGGATAATGAGTACTTC. Protein sequence: CASSPDRDNEYF.